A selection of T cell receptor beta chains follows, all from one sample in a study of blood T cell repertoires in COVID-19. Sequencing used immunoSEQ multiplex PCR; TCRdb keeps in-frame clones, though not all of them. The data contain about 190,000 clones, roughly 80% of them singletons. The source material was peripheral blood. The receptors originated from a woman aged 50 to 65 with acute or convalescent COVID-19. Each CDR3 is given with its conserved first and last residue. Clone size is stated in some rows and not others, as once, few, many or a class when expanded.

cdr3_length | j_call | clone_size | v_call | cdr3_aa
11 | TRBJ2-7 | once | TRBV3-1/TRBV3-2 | CASSQYYEQYF
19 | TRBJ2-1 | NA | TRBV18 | CASSPLSPVLAGSYNEQFF
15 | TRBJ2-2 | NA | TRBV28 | CASSFSTGGTGELFF
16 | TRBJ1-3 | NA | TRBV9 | CASSTGSRGPGNTIYF
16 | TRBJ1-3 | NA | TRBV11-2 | CASSYDRGFSGNTIYF
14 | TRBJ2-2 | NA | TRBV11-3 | CASSWRDNTGELFF
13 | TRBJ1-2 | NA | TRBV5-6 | CASSLGGDYGYTF
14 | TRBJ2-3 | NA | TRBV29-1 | CSAGTSGSTDTQYF
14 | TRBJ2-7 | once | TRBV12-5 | CASARDRGGLGQYF
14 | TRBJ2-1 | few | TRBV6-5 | CAAASSFTGNEQFF
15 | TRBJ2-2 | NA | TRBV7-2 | CASSLGGLRSGELFF
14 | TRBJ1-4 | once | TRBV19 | CASRFPGVNEKLFF
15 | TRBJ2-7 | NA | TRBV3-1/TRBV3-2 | CASSLAGQGSYEQYF
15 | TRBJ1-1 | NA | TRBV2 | CASSEGLGMNTEAFF
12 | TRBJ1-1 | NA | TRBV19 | CASSMEGGEAFF
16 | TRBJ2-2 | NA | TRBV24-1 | CATSGDRTGGSGELFF
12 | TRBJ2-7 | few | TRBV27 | CASSLSRGEQYF
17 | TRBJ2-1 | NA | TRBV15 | CATSRGSGGSSYNEQFF
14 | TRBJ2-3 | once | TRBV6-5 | CASHRGSSTDTQYF
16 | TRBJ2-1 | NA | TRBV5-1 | CASSLRTGPTYNEQFF
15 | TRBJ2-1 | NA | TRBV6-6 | CASSLTTSGSNEQFF
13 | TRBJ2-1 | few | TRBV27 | CASSSLRLVPPFF
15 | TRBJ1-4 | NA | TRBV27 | CASSYRQGANEKLFF
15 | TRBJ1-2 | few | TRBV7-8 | CASSRGNQGNYGYTF
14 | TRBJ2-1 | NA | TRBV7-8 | CASSLDSGYNEQFF
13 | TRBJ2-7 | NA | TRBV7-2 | CASSYRDTYEQYF
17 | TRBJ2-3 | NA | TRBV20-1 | CSASSVDGGGPNPSQYF
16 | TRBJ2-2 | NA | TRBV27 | CASRALGGQSTGELFF
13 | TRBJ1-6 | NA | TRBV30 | CAWSNHGNSPLHF